The rows below give T cell receptor beta chains drawn from one sample of a study of blood T cell repertoires in COVID-19. The table came from immunoSEQ multiplex PCR; TCRdb's copy has only in-frame clones and leaves some out. The table includes over 110,000 clones, about 91% detected once. The sample was peripheral blood. These receptors were collected from a human donor in a cohort sampled during active COVID-19. Each CDR3 is given with its conserved first and last residue. Each record gives: J gene, V gene, D gene, clone size, CDR3 protein, CDR3 DNA. D genes are given only for firm matches. Rows give clone size only sometimes, using once, few, many, or a class for an expanded clone.

j_gene: TRBJ1-3; v_gene: TRBV10-3; d_gene: TRBD1; abundance: NA; CDR3aa: CAISEGQAGNTIYF; CDR3nt: TGTGCCATCAGTGAGGGACAGGCCGGAAACACCATATATTTT
j_gene: TRBJ1-1; v_gene: TRBV5-4; d_gene: TRBD1; abundance: NA; CDR3aa: CASSLGGQGGTEAFF; CDR3nt: TGTGCCAGCAGCTTGGGGGGACAGGGAGGCACTGAAGCTTTCTTT
j_gene: TRBJ2-2; v_gene: TRBV2; d_gene: TRBD1; abundance: NA; CDR3aa: CASSGQGAGELFF; CDR3nt: TGTGCCAGCAGTGGACAGGGTGCCGGGGAGCTGTTTTTT
j_gene: TRBJ2-3; v_gene: TRBV18; d_gene: NA; abundance: NA; CDR3aa: CASSPSVTTDTQYF; CDR3nt: TGTGCCAGCTCACCGAGCGTAACCACAGATACGCAGTATTTT
j_gene: TRBJ2-5; v_gene: TRBV5-4; d_gene: TRBD1; abundance: NA; CDR3aa: CASSWDRGRSQETQYF; CDR3nt: TGTGCCAGCAGCTGGGACAGGGGCAGGAGCCAAGAGACCCAGTACTTC
j_gene: TRBJ2-7; v_gene: TRBV7-9; d_gene: TRBD1; abundance: NA; CDR3aa: CASSLEGQGAYEQYF; CDR3nt: TGTGCCAGCAGCTTAGAGGGACAGGGGGCTTACGAGCAGTACTTC
j_gene: TRBJ2-3; v_gene: TRBV19; d_gene: NA; abundance: once; CDR3aa: CASTPGTAPGAQYF; CDR3nt: TGTGCCAGTACTCCCGGGACCGCCCCGGGGGCGCAGTATTTT
j_gene: TRBJ2-5; v_gene: TRBV4-3; d_gene: NA; abundance: NA; CDR3aa: CASSQEGTTQETQYF; CDR3nt: TGCGCCAGCAGCCAAGAAGGGACAACCCAAGAGACCCAGTACTTC
j_gene: TRBJ2-1; v_gene: TRBV7-9; d_gene: TRBD1; abundance: NA; CDR3aa: CASSPGGLGNEQFF; CDR3nt: TGTGCCAGCAGCCCAGGGGGTTTGGGCAATGAGCAGTTCTTC
j_gene: TRBJ2-7; v_gene: TRBV5-4; d_gene: NA; abundance: NA; CDR3aa: CASSRQGYEQYF; CDR3nt: TGTGCCAGCAGCCGCCAGGGTTACGAGCAGTACTTC
j_gene: TRBJ1-1; v_gene: TRBV18; d_gene: NA; abundance: NA; CDR3aa: CASSPSEGSSAFF; CDR3nt: TGTGCCAGCTCACCCTCGGAGGGGTCGAGTGCTTTCTTT
j_gene: TRBJ2-1; v_gene: TRBV4-2; d_gene: TRBD2; abundance: NA; CDR3aa: CASSAGTSGGAANEQFF; CDR3nt: TGTGCCAGCAGCGCCGGGACTAGCGGGGGGGCCGCCAATGAGCAGTTCTTC
j_gene: TRBJ2-3; v_gene: TRBV30; d_gene: NA; abundance: NA; CDR3aa: CAWKGRGGRDTQYF; CDR3nt: TGTGCCTGGAAAGGGCGCGGGGGCCGGGATACGCAGTATTTT
j_gene: TRBJ2-1; v_gene: TRBV25-1; d_gene: TRBD2; abundance: NA; CDR3aa: CASSMSGGAVINEQFF; CDR3nt: TGTGCCAGCAGTATGAGCGGGGGGGCGGTTATCAATGAGCAGTTCTTC
j_gene: TRBJ1-4; v_gene: TRBV11-2; d_gene: NA; abundance: NA; CDR3aa: CASSLASWGGEKLFF; CDR3nt: TGTGCCAGCAGCTTAGCAAGCTGGGGAGGTGAAAAACTGTTTTTT
j_gene: TRBJ2-1; v_gene: TRBV7-3; d_gene: TRBD1; abundance: NA; CDR3aa: CASSAAGTASNEQFF; CDR3nt: TGTGCCAGCAGCGCCGCCGGGACAGCTTCCAATGAGCAGTTCTTC
j_gene: TRBJ2-1; v_gene: TRBV7-9; d_gene: TRBD2; abundance: NA; CDR3aa: CASSLVRGGSEQFF; CDR3nt: TGTGCCAGCAGCTTAGTACGGGGGGGCTCGGAGCAGTTCTTC
j_gene: TRBJ1-4; v_gene: TRBV27; d_gene: NA; abundance: NA; CDR3aa: CASSGLPHNEKLFF; CDR3nt: TGTGCCAGCAGTGGACTACCTCATAATGAAAAACTGTTTTTT
j_gene: TRBJ1-1; v_gene: TRBV9; d_gene: NA; abundance: NA; CDR3aa: CASSGHRDTEAFF; CDR3nt: TGTGCCAGCAGCGGTCACAGGGACACTGAAGCTTTCTTT
j_gene: TRBJ1-1; v_gene: TRBV6-5; d_gene: NA; abundance: NA; CDR3aa: CASSISLNTEAFF; CDR3nt: TGTGCCAGCAGTATTTCCTTGAACACTGAAGCTTTCTTT
j_gene: TRBJ2-7; v_gene: TRBV3-1/TRBV3-2; d_gene: TRBD2; abundance: NA; CDR3aa: CASSQDALAGAYEQYF; CDR3nt: TGTGCCAGCAGCCAAGATGCCCTAGCGGGGGCTTACGAGCAGTACTTC
j_gene: TRBJ1-2; v_gene: TRBV19; d_gene: NA; abundance: NA; CDR3aa: CASSTASGTLNYGYTF; CDR3nt: TGTGCCAGTAGTACTGCCTCCGGGACACTAAACTATGGCTACACCTTC
j_gene: TRBJ2-2; v_gene: TRBV19; d_gene: TRBD2; abundance: NA; CDR3aa: CASKPLAGSAGELFF; CDR3nt: TGTGCCAGTAAACCTCTAGCGGGCTCAGCCGGGGAGCTGTTTTTT
j_gene: TRBJ1-1; v_gene: TRBV20-1; d_gene: NA; abundance: NA; CDR3aa: CSASEGRNTEAFF; CDR3nt: TGCAGTGCTAGTGAGGGCAGGAACACTGAAGCTTTCTTT
j_gene: TRBJ2-5; v_gene: TRBV5-1; d_gene: TRBD1; abundance: NA; CDR3aa: CASSHGQGGTQYF; CDR3nt: TGCGCCAGCAGTCACGGACAGGGAGGGACCCAGTACTTC
j_gene: TRBJ2-2; v_gene: TRBV2; d_gene: TRBD1; abundance: NA; CDR3aa: CASSVGQGWDTGELFF; CDR3nt: TGTGCCAGCAGCGTGGGACAGGGGTGGGACACCGGGGAGCTGTTTTTT
j_gene: TRBJ2-7; v_gene: TRBV27; d_gene: NA; abundance: NA; CDR3aa: CASSPTGSVVYEQYF; CDR3nt: TGTGCCAGCAGCCCTACAGGCTCCGTGGTGTACGAGCAGTACTTC
j_gene: TRBJ2-2; v_gene: TRBV27; d_gene: NA; abundance: NA; CDR3aa: CASSLARSYEGTGELFF; CDR3nt: TGTGCCAGCAGTTTAGCCAGGAGCTACGAGGGCACCGGGGAGCTGTTTTTT
j_gene: TRBJ1-1; v_gene: TRBV6-5; d_gene: NA; abundance: NA; CDR3aa: CASTYMAEAFF; CDR3nt: TGTGCCAGCACGTACATGGCTGAAGCTTTCTTT
j_gene: TRBJ2-5; v_gene: TRBV6-2/TRBV6-3; d_gene: NA; abundance: NA; CDR3aa: CASSPVLGGRETQYF; CDR3nt: TGTGCCAGCAGCCCCGTCCTCGGGGGGCGAGAGACCCAGTACTTC
j_gene: TRBJ2-7; v_gene: TRBV7-9; d_gene: NA; abundance: NA; CDR3aa: CASSESTYEQYF; CDR3nt: TGTGCCAGCAGCGAGTCTACCTACGAGCAGTACTTC
j_gene: TRBJ1-2; v_gene: TRBV4-1; d_gene: TRBD1; abundance: NA; CDR3aa: CASSQGQQGAGYTF; CDR3nt: TGCGCCAGCAGCCAGGGACAACAGGGGGCTGGCTACACCTTC
j_gene: TRBJ2-3; v_gene: TRBV23-1; d_gene: TRBD1; abundance: NA; CDR3aa: CASSQSNRDRGTDTQYF; CDR3nt: TGCGCCAGCAGTCAATCCAACCGGGACAGGGGCACAGATACGCAGTATTTT
j_gene: TRBJ1-5; v_gene: TRBV6-1; d_gene: TRBD1; abundance: NA; CDR3aa: CASSEIGGGYRDQPQHF; CDR3nt: TGTGCCAGCAGTGAGATAGGGGGCGGCTATAGGGATCAGCCCCAGCATTTT
j_gene: TRBJ2-2; v_gene: TRBV10-3; d_gene: TRBD2; abundance: NA; CDR3aa: CAIRSSGTSGGDGELFF; CDR3nt: TGTGCCATCCGCTCCTCCGGGACTAGCGGGGGGGATGGGGAGCTGTTTTTT
j_gene: TRBJ2-5; v_gene: TRBV7-3; d_gene: TRBD2; abundance: NA; CDR3aa: CASSLSGGALETQYF; CDR3nt: TGTGCCAGCAGCTTGAGCGGGGGGGCCTTGGAGACCCAGTACTTC
j_gene: TRBJ2-1; v_gene: TRBV18; d_gene: NA; abundance: NA; CDR3aa: CASSPPDSSYNEQFF; CDR3nt: TGTGCCAGCTCACCACCTGACAGCTCCTACAATGAGCAGTTCTTC
j_gene: TRBJ2-7; v_gene: TRBV13; d_gene: TRBD1; abundance: NA; CDR3aa: CASSSGGKGAHEQYF; CDR3nt: TGTGCCAGCAGCTCCGGTGGGAAGGGGGCCCACGAGCAGTACTTC
j_gene: TRBJ2-3; v_gene: TRBV5-4; d_gene: NA; abundance: NA; CDR3aa: CASSLWKGPTDTQYF; CDR3nt: TGTGCCAGCAGCTTGTGGAAGGGGCCCACAGATACGCAGTATTTT
j_gene: TRBJ2-2; v_gene: TRBV7-2; d_gene: NA; abundance: NA; CDR3aa: CASSESLYTGELFF; CDR3nt: TGTGCCAGCAGCGAATCTCTTTACACGGGGGAGCTGTTTTTT
j_gene: TRBJ1-6; v_gene: TRBV27; d_gene: NA; abundance: once; CDR3aa: CASSPMHSQSSYNSPLHF; CDR3nt: TGTGCCAGCAGCCCAATGCACAGTCAGAGCTCCTATAATTCACCCCTCCACTTT
j_gene: TRBJ1-6; v_gene: TRBV6-2/TRBV6-3; d_gene: NA; abundance: NA; CDR3aa: CASSPDSDNSPLHF; CDR3nt: TGTGCCAGCAGTCCGGACAGCGATAATTCACCCCTCCACTTT
j_gene: TRBJ2-7; v_gene: TRBV6-1; d_gene: NA; abundance: NA; CDR3aa: CASSDRALSHEQYF; CDR3nt: TGTGCCAGCAGTGACAGGGCTTTAAGCCACGAGCAGTACTTC
j_gene: TRBJ2-3; v_gene: TRBV7-6; d_gene: NA; abundance: NA; CDR3aa: CASGLSTSPDTQYF; CDR3nt: TGTGCCAGCGGACTATCCACCTCTCCCGATACGCAGTATTTT
j_gene: TRBJ1-6; v_gene: TRBV19; d_gene: TRBD1; abundance: NA; CDR3aa: CASSIPGGSSPLHF; CDR3nt: TGTGCCAGTAGTATTCCAGGGGGGAGTTCACCCCTCCACTTT
j_gene: TRBJ2-7; v_gene: TRBV12-3/TRBV12-4; d_gene: NA; abundance: NA; CDR3aa: CASRDGTYEQYF; CDR3nt: TGTGCCAGCAGAGATGGGACTTACGAGCAGTACTTC
j_gene: TRBJ2-3; v_gene: TRBV3-1/TRBV3-2; d_gene: TRBD2; abundance: NA; CDR3aa: CASSQVGLVPDTQYF; CDR3nt: TGTGCCAGCAGCCAAGTGGGACTAGTTCCAGATACGCAGTATTTT
j_gene: TRBJ2-1; v_gene: TRBV4-2; d_gene: TRBD2; abundance: NA; CDR3aa: CASSQDPPYRGGFYNEQFF; CDR3nt: TGTGCCAGCAGCCAAGATCCGCCCTATCGGGGGGGATTTTACAATGAGCAGTTCTTC